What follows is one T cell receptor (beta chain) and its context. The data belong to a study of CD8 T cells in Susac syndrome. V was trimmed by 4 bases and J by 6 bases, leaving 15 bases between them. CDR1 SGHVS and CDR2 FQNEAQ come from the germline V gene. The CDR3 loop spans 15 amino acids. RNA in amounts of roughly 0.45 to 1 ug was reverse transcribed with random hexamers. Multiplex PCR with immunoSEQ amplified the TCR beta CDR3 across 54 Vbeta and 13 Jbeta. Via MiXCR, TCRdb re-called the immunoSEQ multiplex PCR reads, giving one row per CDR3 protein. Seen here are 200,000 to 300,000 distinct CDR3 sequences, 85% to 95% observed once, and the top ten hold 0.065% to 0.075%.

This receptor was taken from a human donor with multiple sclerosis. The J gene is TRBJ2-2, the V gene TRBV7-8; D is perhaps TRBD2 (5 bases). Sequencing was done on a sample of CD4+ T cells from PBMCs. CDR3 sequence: CASSSTTSEAGELFF. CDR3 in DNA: TGTGCCAGCAGCTCCACCACTAGTGAGGCCGGGGAGCTGTTTTTT.